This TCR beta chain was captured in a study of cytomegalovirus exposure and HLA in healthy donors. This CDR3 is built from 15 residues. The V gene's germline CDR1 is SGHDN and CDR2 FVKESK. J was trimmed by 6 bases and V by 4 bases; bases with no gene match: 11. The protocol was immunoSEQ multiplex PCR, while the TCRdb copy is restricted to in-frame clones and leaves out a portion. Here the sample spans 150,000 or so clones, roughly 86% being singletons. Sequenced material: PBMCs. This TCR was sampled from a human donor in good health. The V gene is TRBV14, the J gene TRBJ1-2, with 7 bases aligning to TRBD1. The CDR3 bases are TGTGCCAGCAGCCTCAACCGCGGGACAGCTAATGGCTACACCTTC. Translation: CASSLNRGTANGYTF.